Below, 19 T cell receptor beta chains from the same sample are listed, as sequenced in a study of shared clonotypes between healthy human individuals. TCRdb's copy holds only in-frame clones and misses some; the assay was immunoSEQ multiplex PCR. The repertoire holds about 2 million clones, with 85% to 95% as singletons. CD45RO-negative cells were positively selected for CCR7, leaving out terminally differentiated effector memory CD45RA+ cells. The specimen sequenced was naive CD8+ T cells sorted from blood. These receptors were obtained from a man younger than 35 in good health.

This clone was seen only once. V gene TRBV5-4 combines with J gene TRBJ2-3, with 8 positions matching TRBD1. The CDR3 has 15 residues. The V gene end was trimmed by 4 bases and the J gene end by 5 bases; junction bases not matched to a gene: 9. Germline CDR1 is SGHNT and CDR2 is YYREEE (reference sequence). CDR3 amino acids: CASSTWTGSVDTQYF. In nucleotides, the CDR3 is TGTGCCAGCAGCACCTGGACAGGGTCCGTAGATACGCAGTATTTT.

This clone was detected only a few times. This chain joins TRBV14 and TRBJ1-1; a weak D match, TRBD1 (5 bases). V was trimmed by 1 base and J by 8 bases, leaving 14 bases between them. Germline V CDR1 and CDR2: SGHDN, FVKESK. The CDR3 is made up of 14 amino acids. CDR3 nucleotides: TGTGCCAGCAGCCAAGGTCCAGGGAGGCACGAAGCTTTCTTT. Its translation is CASSQGPGRHEAFF.

V is TRBV5-4 and J is TRBJ2-5; 8 bases line up with TRBD2. This CDR3 contains 14 residues. Germline V gives CDR1 SGHNT, CDR2 YYREEE (reference sequence). The V gene end was trimmed by 3 bases and the J gene end by 3 bases; junction bases not matched to a gene: 4. CDR3 sequence (DNA): TGTGCCAGCAGCTACCTCGGGGGGGAAGAGACCCAGTACTTC. Translation: CASSYLGGEETQYF.

The V and J genes are TRBV7-9 and TRBJ2-1; D tentatively fits TRBD1 or TRBD2 (5 bases each). Germline V gene data show CDR1 as SEHNR and CDR2 as FQNEAQ (reference sequence). The CDR3 is made up of 14 amino acids. Deletions cut 5 bases from V and 7 bases from J, with 15 bases between. The CDR3 coding sequence is TGTGCCAGCAGCCCGCCTTGGGGGAGTAATGAGCAGTTCTTC. This sequence encodes CASSPPWGSNEQFF.

The rearrangement joins TRBV11-2 to TRBJ1-2; D call uncertain. Trimming left V 2 bases short and J 6 bases short, with 16 bases between. Germline V gene data show CDR1 as SGHAT and CDR2 as FQNNGV. The CDR3 is made up of 15 amino acids. The CDR3 reads CASSLLLGSANGYTF. CDR3 nucleotide sequence: TGTGCCAGCAGCTTATTATTGGGATCGGCGAATGGCTACACCTTC.

The V gene is TRBV6-5, the J gene TRBJ1-2, with 7 nucleotides matching TRBD1. J lost 8 bases, V lost 7 bases, and 10 bases had no gene match. Germline V gives CDR1 MNHEY, CDR2 SVGAGI. The CDR3 spans 13 residues. The CDR3 reads CASNTGEGKGYTF. DNA of the CDR3: TGTGCCAGCAACACAGGGGAAGGGAAAGGCTACACCTTC.

The chain recombines TRBV5-1 with TRBJ2-3; 8 bases are a match to TRBD2. Germline V gene data show CDR1 as SGHRS and CDR2 as YFSETQ. The CDR3 covers 17 residues. The junction had 9 bases not matched to a gene; V was cut back by 1 base and J by 2 bases. This chain's CDR3 is CASSLTPGGGFTDTQYF. CDR3 in DNA: TGCGCCAGCAGCTTGACTCCTGGCGGGGGGTTCACAGATACGCAGTATTTT. Supplemented by reference TRBV5-1 and TRBJ2-3, the full variable domain reads KAGVTQTPRYLIKTRGQQVTLSCSPISGHRSVSWYQQTPGQGLQFLFEYFSETQRNKGNFPGRFSGRQFSNSRSEMNVSTLELGDSALYLCASSLTPGGGFTDTQYFGPGTRLTVL.

The chain links TRBV9 to TRBJ2-3; TRBD2 matches 12 bases. CDR1 and CDR2 (germline): SGDLS, YYNGEE. The CDR3 is 16 amino acids. Losses at the gene ends were 3 bases for V and 7 bases for J; bases not matched to a gene: 9. The CDR3 is CASSGSGLAGTHTQYF. In nucleotides, the CDR3 is TGTGCCAGCAGCGGCTCAGGACTAGCGGGAACTCATACGCAGTATTTT.

The chain is built from TRBV11-3 and TRBJ2-3, with 8 bases matching TRBD1. Germline CDR1 is SGHNT and CDR2 is YENEEA. There are 18 residues in the CDR3. V shed 0 bases, J shed 3 bases, and the junction held 11 bases outside the gene matches. The CDR3 loop reads CASSLDVYRGKQTDTQYF. CDR3 DNA sequence: TGTGCCAGCAGCTTAGATGTCTACAGGGGGAAGCAGACAGATACGCAGTATTTT.

V gene TRBV2 combines with J gene TRBJ2-2, with D possibly being TRBD1 (5 bases). Trimming took off 7 bases at V and 5 bases at J, with 20 bases between the two ends. CDR1 SNHLY and CDR2 FYNNEI come from the germline V gene. The CDR3 runs to 16 residues. Here the CDR3 DNA reads TGTGCCAGCACCCTTTTTGGGCAGGGTAGAACCGGGGAGCTGTTTTTT. Its protein is CASTLFGQGRTGELFF.

Written as DNA, the CDR3 is TGTGCCTCAAGACTAGCGGAATTTAGCACAGATACGCAGTATTTT. This codes for CASRLAEFSTDTQYF. The chain joins TRBV10-3 to TRBJ2-3, with TRBD2 identical over 9 bases. V dropped 11 bases and J dropped 0; count of bases not matched to a gene: 9. Germline CDR1 is ENHRY and CDR2 is SYGVKD. There are 15 residues in the CDR3.

The rearrangement links TRBV7-8 to TRBJ1-5; no clear D gene. Germline-derived CDR1 and CDR2 are SGHVS and FQNEAQ. This CDR3 region has 15 residues. Between the trimmed V and J ends, which lost 6 bases and 0 bases, there was a span of 12 bases. CDR3 sequence reads: CASRQGVLSNQPQHF. CDR3 nucleotides: TGTGCCAGCAGACAAGGAGTCCTTAGCAATCAGCCCCAGCATTTT. Full variable domain (remainder filled in from reference TRBV7-8 and TRBJ1-5): GAGVSQSPRYKVAKRGQDVALRCDPISGHVSLFWYQQALGQGPEFLTYFQNEAQLDKSGLPSDRFFAERPEGSVSTLKIQRTQQEDSAVYLCASRQGVLSNQPQHFGDGTRLSIL.

The rearrangement joins TRBV13 to TRBJ1-1; 11 bases line up with TRBD1. The CDR3 contains 16 residues. The germline CDR1 and CDR2 sequences are PRHDT and FYEKMQ (reference sequence). Germline trimming cut 0 bases from V and 5 bases from J; bases unmatched to any gene: 5. Here the CDR3 DNA reads TGTGCCAGCAGCTTAGGCCCCGGGACAGGGGGGACTGAAGCTTTCTTT. This translates into CASSLGPGTGGTEAFF.

The CDR3 here is CASSQDLGTPWTQYF. CDR3 sequence (DNA): TGCGCCAGCAGCCAAGATCTAGGGACGCCCTGGACCCAGTACTTC. The chain combines TRBV4-3 with TRBJ2-5; D possibly matches TRBD1 or TRBD2 (5 bases each). This CDR3 spans 15 amino acids. The V and J ends lost 0 bases and 7 bases respectively, with 15 bases between them. From germline, CDR1 is LGHNA and CDR2 YSLEER.

V is TRBV2 and J is TRBJ2-7, with 8 bases lining up with TRBD1. The CDR3 covers 14 residues. Unmatched junction bases numbered 11, after V lost 8 bases and J lost 5 bases. Looked up from germline, CDR1 is SNHLY and CDR2 is FYNNEI. For the CDR3, the DNA is TGTGCCAGCGGGAGGACAGGGTCGCCGGACGAGCAGTACTTC. Its translation is CASGRTGSPDEQYF.

V and J are TRBV9 and TRBJ2-1; D perhaps matches TRBD2 (5 bases). The V gene lost 3 bases and the J gene lost 9 bases, with 16 bases spanning the gap. Germline CDR1 and CDR2: SGDLS and YYNGEE. The CDR3 contains 14 residues. The CDR3 region has the DNA TGTGCCAGCAGCGGCAACTCGGACGGAGGTGAGCAGTTCTTC. Translating it yields CASSGNSDGGEQFF.

This chain uses TRBV6-5 with TRBJ2-3; TRBD2 agrees at 8 bases. The junction had 12 bases not matched to a gene; V was cut back by 10 bases and J by 6 bases. Germline V CDR1 and CDR2: MNHEY, SVGAGI. This CDR3 region has 14 residues. CDR3 loop: CATSPGTGGDTQYF. CDR3 nucleotides: TGTGCCACCTCCCCGGGCACGGGGGGGGATACGCAGTATTTT.

This clone was seen just once. The chain employs TRBV6-6 and TRBJ2-7; TRBD2 matches at 8 bases. The length of the CDR3 is 15 residues. Germline CDR1 and CDR2: MNHNY and SVGAGI (reference sequence). With V trimmed by 5 bases and J by 2 bases, 8 bases remained unmatched. The CDR3 loop reads CASSTRGGLTYEQYF. The CDR3 nucleotides read TGTGCCAGCAGTACCCGGGGGGGATTGACCTACGAGCAGTACTTC.

The V gene is TRBV27, the J gene TRBJ1-1; D ambiguous. CDR3 length equals 14 residues. Germline CDR1 and CDR2: MNHEY and SMNVEV (reference sequence). V was pared by 4 bases and J by 0 bases, with 9 bases between. CDR3 sequence reads: CASSSGPMNTEAFF. CDR3 coding DNA: TGTGCCAGCAGTTCGGGCCCTATGAACACTGAAGCTTTCTTT.